These T cell receptor beta chains were read from a single sample in a study of cytomegalovirus exposure and HLA in healthy donors. The repertoire was sequenced with immunoSEQ multiplex PCR; TCRdb's copy has only in-frame clones and lacks some. The table lists about 90,000 clones, roughly 67% of them singletons. The sequenced sample was PBMCs. The receptors shown here come from a woman between 50 and 59 years old in good health and CMV-seropositive. CDR3s include the opening cysteine and the closing phenylalanine or tryptophan. The order of the fields is D gene, J gene, clone size, V gene, CDR3 protein, CDR3 DNA. The D gene is left open where the match is weak. Size values are once, few and many counts, or a class for expanded clones, and some rows have none.

TRBD2	TRBJ2-3	NA	TRBV30	CAWSGGSGGGGVDTQYF	TGTGCCTGGAGTGGAGGGTCAGGCGGCGGGGGGGTTGATACGCAGTATTTT
TRBD2	TRBJ2-3	NA	TRBV4-3	CASSQDSGGGALYTQYF	TGCGCCAGCAGCCAAGATAGTGGCGGGGGGGCCTTATATACGCAGTATTTT
TRBD2	TRBJ2-5	medium-sized	TRBV5-4	CASSLVLAGQETQYF	TGTGCCAGCAGCTTGGTACTAGCGGGGCAAGAGACCCAGTACTTC
TRBD2	TRBJ2-3	NA	TRBV4-2	CASSQESPSGGNTDTQYF	TGTGCCAGCAGCCAAGAGTCGCCTAGCGGGGGGAACACAGATACGCAGTATTTT
NA	TRBJ1-6	NA	TRBV2	CASSEGAGPFGDSPLHF	TGTGCCAGCAGTGAGGGGGCAGGACCTTTTGGGGATTCACCCCTCCACTTT
NA	TRBJ2-5	once	TRBV7-2	CASSFLEETQYF	TGTGCCAGCAGCTTTCTAGAAGAGACCCAGTACTTC
NA	TRBJ2-7	NA	TRBV5-4	CASSLATQGWNEQYF	TGTGCCAGCAGCTTGGCTACACAGGGTTGGAACGAGCAGTACTTC
TRBD1	TRBJ2-1	NA	TRBV28	CASSRDSDNEQFF	TGTGCCAGCAGTCGGGACAGCGACAATGAGCAGTTCTTC
TRBD2	TRBJ2-3	NA	TRBV28	CASSSLGLAGGITDTQYF	TGTGCCAGCAGTTCCCTAGGACTAGCGGGGGGAATCACAGATACGCAGTATTTT
TRBD1	TRBJ1-1	many	TRBV6-1	CASSPRSRGSTEAFF	TGTGCCAGCAGCCCCCGGTCCAGGGGGAGCACTGAAGCTTTCTTT
NA	TRBJ1-3	NA	TRBV27	CASSLVRTVGNTIYF	TGTGCCAGCAGCTTAGTCCGGACAGTGGGAAACACCATATATTTT
NA	TRBJ1-1	NA	TRBV19	CASSLQVTGYTEAFF	TGTGCCAGTAGCCTACAAGTAACAGGCTACACTGAAGCTTTCTTT
NA	TRBJ2-1	NA	TRBV7-7	CTIPPRKKNNEQFF	TGTACCATTCCGCCTAGAAAAAAGAACAATGAGCAGTTCTTC
TRBD1	TRBJ1-1	NA	TRBV28	CASSLRDSGFSGPEAFF	TGTGCCAGCAGTTTAAGGGACAGTGGGTTTTCAGGGCCTGAAGCTTTCTTT
NA	TRBJ1-2	NA	TRBV13	CASSSTANYGYTF	TGTGCCAGCAGCTCCACAGCTAACTATGGCTACACCTTC
TRBD2	TRBJ2-3	once	TRBV4-2	CASSPDRAGGPRTQYF	TGTGCCAGCAGCCCTGATCGGGCGGGGGGGCCAAGGACGCAGTATTTT